This T cell receptor beta chain was obtained from a study of spatial heterogeneity in lung cancer. Overall study context: Sequences of the beta chain were consistently detected in greater numbers than alpha-chain sequences. Every unique TCR and UMI combination, on average, appeared more than ten times in raw reads.

The time point was: sample taken at primary tumor resection. The CDR3 sequence is 15 residues long. V was clipped by 3 bases and J by 1 base, with 7 bases between them. General observations from the study: Tumor mutation counts were tracked by expanded intratumoral alpha and beta TCR counts. Tumor T cell coverage was estimated at 6% to 7% for alpha and 13% for beta chains.

This clonotype was recorded a few times. Its cognate antigen is unknown. Each molecule of TCR cDNA was tagged with one unique molecular identifier. In TCRdb, the 5' RACE reads were re-called with MiXCR into one record per CDR3 protein. The sample lists about 10,000 distinct CDR3 sequences; approximately 12% were seen once. This TCR was sampled from a female donor with early-stage non-small cell lung cancer. The sample consisted of lung tumor tissue, taken at surgery. The chain employs TRBV12-3 or TRBV12-4 and TRBJ1-6; D gene uncertain. The DNA of the CDR3 is TGTGCCAGCAGTTTTCGGGAATCCTATAATTCACCCCTCCACTTT. Translation gives CASSFRESYNSPLHF.